The clone carrying this T cell receptor (beta chain) was recorded a few times. This record comes from a study of T-cell reconstitution after alpha-beta-depleted transplantation in children. V lost 1 base, J lost 0 bases, and 14 bases lay in between. In germline, CDR1 is SGHDT, CDR2 YYEEEE. CDR3 length equals 18 residues. During its preparation, the TCRbeta library received unique molecular identifiers. TCRdb analysed the PCR reads with MiXCR anew, one entry per CDR3 protein. This sample yields roughly 500,000 distinct CDR3 sequences, of which about 17% are seen a single time; 3% to 3.5% belongs to the top ten.

The chain is built from TRBV5-6 and TRBJ2-6; the D gene could be TRBD1 or TRBD2 (5 bases each). The source was PBMCs from the stem cell graft donor, collected from the stem cell graft. This receptor was taken from a human donor who donated a stem cell graft to a child with acute lymphoblastic leukemia. The CDR3 DNA sequence: TGTGCCAGCAGCTTGCCTCAGGGAGCTCACTCTGGGGCCAACGTCCTGACTTTC. Translating gives CASSLPQGAHSGANVLTF.